The 28 T cell receptor beta chains listed next were all sequenced from one sample in a study of T and B cells in COVID-19 patients. BIOMED2 TRB-A/B primer pools were used in multiplex TRB PCR. MiXCR was run by TCRdb on the multiplex PCR reads, yielding one entry per CDR3 protein. The sample carries over 10,000 distinct CDR3 sequences, approximately 29% recorded once. Each TRB amplification used roughly 230-550 ng of genomic DNA from blood. The sequencing input was blood. The receptors stem from a human donor who had recovered from COVID-19.

The sample holds a few counts of this clonotype. The rearrangement links TRBV5-4 to TRBJ2-5; weak D call: TRBD2 (6 bases). The CDR3 totals 13 residues. Trimming left V 9 bases short and J 1 base short, with 13 bases between. Germline-derived CDR1 and CDR2 are SGHNT and YYREEE (reference sequence). CDR3 nucleotides: TGTGCCACTACGGGAGCGGGCCAAGAGACCCAGTACTTC. Residues: CATTGAGQETQYF.

The chain links TRBV6-1 to TRBJ2-7; 12 nucleotides align to TRBD2. Germline-derived CDR1 and CDR2 are MNHNS and SASEGT. This CDR3 is 17 amino acids long. Unmatched junction bases numbered 6, after V lost 3 bases and J lost 0 bases. The CDR3, as DNA: TGTGCCAGCAGTGATCTAGCGGGAGGGCCAAGCTCCTACGAGCAGTACGTC. It yields the protein CASSDLAGGPSSYEQYV.

V is TRBV24-1 and J is TRBJ2-5, with 11 nucleotides matching TRBD1. The germline gives CDR1 KGHDR, CDR2 SFDVKD. J gave up 1 base and V 3 bases, and 9 bases lay outside the gene matches. This CDR3 is 18 amino acids long. This CDR3 reads CATSDLLYGTGGQETQYF. Written as DNA, the CDR3 is TGTGCCACCAGTGATCTCCTCTACGGGACAGGGGGCCAAGAGACCCAGTACTTC.

This clonotype was observed a handful of times. The rearrangement joins TRBV6-2 or TRBV6-3 to TRBJ2-3; possibly TRBD2 for D (6 bases). This CDR3 has 14 amino acids. Trimming took 2 bases from V and 3 from J, leaving 9 bases between them. Germline loops: CDR1 MNHEY, CDR2 SVGEGT. CDR3 nucleotide sequence: TGTGCCAGCAGTTACGCCCGGGAGACAGATACGCAGTATTTT. Translated: CASSYARETDTQYF.

This clonotype has a handful of counts. The V call is TRBV28, the J call TRBJ2-7; D is tentatively TRBD1 or TRBD2 (5 bases each). Trimming cost V 3 bases and J 5 bases, with 11 bases left between them. CDR3 length: 13 amino acids. Germline V gene data show CDR1 as MDHEN and CDR2 as SYDVKM. The CDR3 nucleotides read TGTGCCAGCAGTTTGGGCAGGGACGACGAGCAGTACTTC. It yields the protein CASSLGRDDEQYF. The full variable domain, rest sourced from reference TRBV28 and TRBJ2-7, is DVKVTQSSRYLVKRTGEKVFLECVQDMDHENMFWYRQDPGLGLRLIYFSYDVKMKEKGDIPEGYSVSREKKERFSLILESASTNQTSMYLCASSLGRDDEQYFGPGTRLTVT.

This clonotype has only a few counts. This chain links TRBV27 with TRBJ1-2; D unresolved. This CDR3 is 18 amino acids long. Looked up from germline, CDR1 is MNHEY and CDR2 is SMNVEV (reference sequence). V lost 4 bases to trimming and J lost 0 bases, with 21 bases between them. As DNA, the CDR3 is TGTGCCAGCAGTTCTACCCTAACCCGGGCCTCGACTAACTATGGCTACACCTTC. Encoded protein: CASSSTLTRASTNYGYTF.

This chain joins TRBV7-2 and TRBJ1-5; D perhaps matches TRBD1 (5 bases). V was clipped by 2 bases and J by 6 bases, with 8 bases between them. There are 13 residues in the CDR3. Germline V CDR1 and CDR2: SGHTA, FQGNSA. The chain's CDR3 is CASSLRGTQPQHF. Here the CDR3 DNA reads TGTGCCAGCAGCTTACGGGGCACTCAGCCCCAGCATTTT.

The chain uses TRBV19 and TRBJ2-1; 15 positions match TRBD2. The CDR3 length is 16 residues. Trimming at V came to 9 bases and at J to 5 bases, leaving 8 bases not matched to a gene. CDR1 is LNHDA and CDR2 is SQIVND in the germline V gene (reference sequence). DNA of the CDR3: TGTGCCAGCAGCCTCGGGACTAGCGGGAGGCACAATGAGCAGTTCTTC. Its translation: CASSLGTSGRHNEQFF.

The V call is TRBV19, the J call TRBJ2-3; 12 bases line up with TRBD2. CDR3 length equals 15 residues. V shed 1 base, J shed 5 bases, and the junction held 1 base outside the gene matches. CDR1 is LNHDA and CDR2 is SQIVND in the germline V gene (reference sequence). The CDR3: CASSIVGLAGDTQYF. In nucleotides, the CDR3 is TGTGCCAGTAGTATAGTGGGACTAGCGGGAGATACGCAGTATTTT.

The rearrangement joins TRBV5-4 to TRBJ2-6; D call uncertain. The CDR3 length is 15 residues. V lost 4 bases to trimming and J lost 2 bases, with 10 bases between them. Per the germline V gene, CDR1 is SGHNT and CDR2 is YYREEE (reference sequence). DNA of the CDR3: TGTGCCAGCAGCCCTGGCGCCACTGGGGCCAACGTCCTGACTTTC. It encodes CASSPGATGANVLTF.

This clonotype appeared a few times. V usage is TRBV7-2 and J usage is TRBJ2-5; D not resolved. CDR1 and CDR2 (germline): SGHTA, FQGNSA. The ends were cut back, 2 bases at V and 1 base at J, with 11 bases in the middle. The CDR3 is made up of 15 amino acids. CDR3 sequence (DNA): TGTGCCAGCAGCTTACGTGAATCCCTCCAAGAGACCCAGTACTTC. Translating it yields CASSLRESLQETQYF.

This clonotype showed up just a few times. V gene TRBV5-4 combines with J gene TRBJ2-7, with a weak D call TRBD2 (5 bases). V was trimmed by 5 bases and J by 3 bases, leaving 12 bases between them. From germline, CDR1 is SGHNT and CDR2 YYREEE (reference sequence). The CDR3 spans 13 residues. The CDR3 here is CASRSDWSYEQYF. The DNA of the CDR3 is TGTGCCAGCAGGTCGGACTGGAGCTACGAGCAGTACTTC.

This clonotype has a single count. The CDR3 protein is CASSLGRGLSPLHF. Here the CDR3 DNA reads TGCGCCAGCAGCTTGGGGAGGGGGCTCTCACCCCTCCACTTT. The chain has TRBV5-1 and TRBJ1-6; 7 bases align to TRBD1. J gave up 10 bases and V 0 bases, and 4 bases lay outside the gene matches. The length of the CDR3 is 14 residues. CDR1 is SGHRS and CDR2 is YFSETQ in the germline V gene.

V gene TRBV5-5 combines with J gene TRBJ2-2; the match to TRBD1 covers 8 bases. CDR3 length equals 18 residues. From germline, CDR1 is SGHKS and CDR2 YYEKEE (reference sequence). Trimming removed 2 bases from V and 2 bases from J; junction bases left unmatched: 11. CDR3 region: CASSFYFPGQGNTGELFF. The CDR3 bases are TGTGCCAGCAGCTTCTATTTCCCCGGACAGGGTAACACCGGGGAGCTGTTTTTT.

This chain joins TRBV5-6 and TRBJ1-1; no definite D call. Trimming left V 5 bases short and J 1 base short, with 12 bases between. This CDR3 contains 14 residues. Germline CDR1 SGHDT, CDR2 YYEEEE. CDR3 protein: CASRRVGQNTEAFF. CDR3 sequence (DNA): TGTGCCAGCAGGCGGGTCGGTCAGAACACTGAAGCTTTCTTT.

This chain links TRBV27 with TRBJ1-2; 7 positions agree with TRBD1. Germline assignment: CDR1 MNHEY and CDR2 SMNVEV (reference sequence). The V and J ends lost 2 bases and 8 bases, in that order; junction bases with no gene match: 11. The CDR3 is 15 residues long. CDR3 residues: CASSLASTGIRGYTF. The CDR3 region has the DNA TGTGCCAGCAGTTTAGCCTCGACAGGGATAAGGGGCTACACCTTC.

The CDR3, as DNA: TGTGCCAGCAGCTTGCGGGAGGAGTATCGTGAGCAGTTCTTC. The encoded protein is CASSLREEYREQFF. This chain links TRBV5-4 with TRBJ2-1; 7 bases agree with TRBD2. After removal of 1 base from V and 9 bases from J, the junction contained 7 bases not matched to a gene. The germline gives CDR1 SGHNT, CDR2 YYREEE (reference sequence). The CDR3 extends over 14 amino acids. Complete variable domain (other parts from reference TRBV5-4 and TRBJ2-1): ETGVTQSPTHLIKTRGQQVTLRCSSQSGHNTVSWYQQALGQGPQFIFQYYREEENGRGNFPPRFSGLQFPNYSSELNVNALELDDSALYLCASSLREEYREQFFGPGTRLTVL.

This clonotype was picked up a small number of times. This chain links TRBV10-3 with TRBJ2-1; 16 bases align to TRBD2. The V gene end was trimmed by 3 bases and the J gene end by 5 bases; junction bases not matched to a gene: 4. This CDR3 region has 17 residues. Per germline, CDR1 ENHRY and CDR2 SYGVKD. Here the CDR3 reads CAISDPGLAGGHNEQFF. CDR3 nucleotide sequence: TGTGCCATCAGTGACCCGGGACTAGCGGGAGGGCACAATGAGCAGTTCTTC.

This clonotype has at least ten counts. V usage is TRBV10-3 and J usage is TRBJ2-7; D is undetermined. The germline V gene has CDR1 ENHRY and CDR2 SYGVKD. Trimming cost V 2 bases and J 5 bases, with 4 bases left between them. The CDR3 contains 11 residues. The CDR3 is CAISERDEQYF. In nucleotides, the CDR3 is TGTGCCATCAGTGAGAGGGACGAGCAGTACTTC.

In this sample, this clonotype turned up many times. The rearrangement links TRBV15 to TRBJ2-1; 8 bases fit TRBD2. The CDR3 is made up of 14 amino acids. With 3 bases clipped from V and 3 bases from J, the junction kept 1 base outside the gene matches. Per germline, CDR1 LNHNV and CDR2 YYDKDF (reference sequence). CDR3 DNA: TGTGCCACCAGCAGGGCGGGAGGCTACAATGAGCAGTTCTTC. As protein: CATSRAGGYNEQFF.

V gene TRBV30 combines with J gene TRBJ1-2, with D possibly TRBD1 on 5 matching bases. Trimming pared 5 bases from V and 4 bases from J, leaving 14 bases between. The V gene's germline CDR1 is GTSNPN and CDR2 SVGIG (reference sequence). The CDR3 has 13 residues. CDR3 bases: TGTGCCTGGGTTACAGGTTCGGGCTATGGCTACACCTTC. This gives the protein CAWVTGSGYGYTF. Supplemented by reference TRBV30 and TRBJ1-2, the full variable domain reads SQTIHQWPATLVQPVGSPLSLECTVEGTSNPNLYWYRQAAGRGLQLLFYSVGIGQISSEVPQNLSASRPQDRQFILSSKKLLLSDSGFYLCAWVTGSGYGYTFGSGTRLTVV.

This clonotype rates as medium-sized (0.01 to 0.1%). This chain joins TRBV11-3 and TRBJ2-2; D gene unclear. The V and J ends lost 4 bases and 4 bases respectively, with 19 bases between them. Germline-derived CDR1 and CDR2 are SGHNT and YENEEA. The CDR3 contains 17 residues. CDR3 DNA: TGTGCCAGCAGCTCACCCGGGCTCTTCCGAGGCACCGGGGAGCTGTTTTTT. This gives the protein CASSSPGLFRGTGELFF.

In its sample, this clonotype ranks as medium-sized. The rearrangement links TRBV20-1 to TRBJ2-7; TRBD2 agrees at 10 bases. There are 15 residues in the CDR3. The V segment lost 3 bases and the J segment 7 bases; nucleotides outside the gene matches: 12. From germline, CDR1 is DFQATT and CDR2 SNEGSKA (reference sequence). This CDR3 reads CSASIPSGSLEEQYV. Here the CDR3 DNA reads TGCAGTGCTAGTATCCCTAGCGGGAGCCTTGAAGAGCAGTACGTC.

A remark on this clonotype: At one end the junction does not follow the germline gene, possibly because of a read error. The chain is built from TRBV7-6 and TRBJ2-3, with no clear D. The CDR3 runs to 13 residues. Germline assignment: CDR1 SGHVS and CDR2 FNYEAQ. CDR3 in amino acids: CASGLDLEDTQYF. The CDR3 coding sequence is TGTGCCAGCGGCTTAGACCTAGAGGATACGCAGTATTTT.

This clonotype was observed a handful of times. This chain uses TRBV5-4 with TRBJ1-1, with a possible D match to TRBD1 (6 bases). This CDR3 has 14 amino acids. Germline V lookup: CDR1 SGHNT, CDR2 YYREEE (reference sequence). V shed 4 bases and J shed 7 bases, with 17 bases lying between them. For the CDR3, the DNA is TGTGCCAGCAGCCCACCTCCGGGGGGGCGTGAAGCTTTCTTT. Translation: CASSPPPGGREAFF.

This clonotype is medium-sized within its sample. The genes are TRBV19 and TRBJ2-7; possibly TRBD1 for D (5 bases). Trimming removed 5 bases at V and 0 bases at J, with 11 bases between. The CDR3 has 14 amino acids. CDR1 is LNHDA, CDR2 SQIVND, per germline (reference sequence). The CDR3 loop reads CASSDLTDSYEQYF. For the CDR3, the DNA is TGTGCCAGTAGTGACCTGACAGACTCCTACGAGCAGTACTTC.

V usage is TRBV30 and J usage is TRBJ2-1; D possibly corresponds to TRBD1 (5 bases). Germline V CDR1 and CDR2: GTSNPN, SVGIG (reference sequence). This CDR3 has 16 amino acids. Trimming took 1 base from V and 0 from J, leaving 13 bases between them. CDR3 in amino acids: CAWSASGLSSYNEQFF. The DNA of the CDR3 is TGTGCCTGGAGTGCCTCAGGGCTTAGCTCCTACAATGAGCAGTTCTTC.

The V gene is TRBV10-3, the J gene TRBJ1-3; D ambiguous. Trimming took 8 bases from V and 4 from J, leaving 12 bases between them. CDR1 is ENHRY and CDR2 is SYGVKD in the germline V gene. The CDR3 loop spans 13 amino acids. CDR3 loop: CAIRQPSGNTIYF. The CDR3 DNA sequence: TGTGCCATCCGGCAACCGTCGGGAAACACCATATATTTT.